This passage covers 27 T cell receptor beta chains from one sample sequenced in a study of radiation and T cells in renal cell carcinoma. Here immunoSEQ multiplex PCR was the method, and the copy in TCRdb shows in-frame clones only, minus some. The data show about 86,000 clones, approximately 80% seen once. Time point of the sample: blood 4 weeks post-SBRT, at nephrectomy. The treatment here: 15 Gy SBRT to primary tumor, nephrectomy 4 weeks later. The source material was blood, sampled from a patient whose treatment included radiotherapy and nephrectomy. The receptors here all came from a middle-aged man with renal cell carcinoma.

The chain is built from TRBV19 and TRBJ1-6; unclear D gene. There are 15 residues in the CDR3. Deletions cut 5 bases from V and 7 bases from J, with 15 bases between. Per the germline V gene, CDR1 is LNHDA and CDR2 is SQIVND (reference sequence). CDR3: CASSPQMDGNSPLHF. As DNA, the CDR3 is TGTGCCAGTAGTCCACAAATGGACGGGAATTCACCCCTCCACTTT.

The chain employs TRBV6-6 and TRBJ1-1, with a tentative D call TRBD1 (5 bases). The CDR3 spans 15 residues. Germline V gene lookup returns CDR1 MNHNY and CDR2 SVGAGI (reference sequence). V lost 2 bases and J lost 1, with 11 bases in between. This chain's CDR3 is CASSYLTDSNTEAFF. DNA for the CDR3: TGTGCCAGCAGTTACCTGACAGATTCGAACACTGAAGCTTTCTTT.

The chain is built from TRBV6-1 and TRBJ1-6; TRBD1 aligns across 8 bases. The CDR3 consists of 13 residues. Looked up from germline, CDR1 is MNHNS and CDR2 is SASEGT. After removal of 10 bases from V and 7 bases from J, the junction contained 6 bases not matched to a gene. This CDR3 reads CATAGTGNSPLHF. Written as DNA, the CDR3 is TGTGCCACGGCCGGGACAGGAAATTCACCCCTCCACTTT.

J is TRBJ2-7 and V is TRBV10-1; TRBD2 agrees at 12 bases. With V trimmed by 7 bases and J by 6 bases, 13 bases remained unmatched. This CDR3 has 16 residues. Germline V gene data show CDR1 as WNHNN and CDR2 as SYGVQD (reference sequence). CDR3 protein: CASIQPPTSGGCEQYF. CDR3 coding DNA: TGCGCCAGCATCCAACCTCCGACTAGCGGGGGATGCGAGCAGTACTTC.

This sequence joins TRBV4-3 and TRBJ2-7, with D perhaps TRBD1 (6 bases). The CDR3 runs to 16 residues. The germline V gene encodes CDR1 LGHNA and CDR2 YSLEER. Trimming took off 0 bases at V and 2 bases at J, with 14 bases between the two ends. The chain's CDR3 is CASSQDPPGATYEQYF. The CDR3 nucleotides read TGCGCCAGCAGCCAAGATCCGCCAGGGGCCACCTACGAGCAGTACTTC.

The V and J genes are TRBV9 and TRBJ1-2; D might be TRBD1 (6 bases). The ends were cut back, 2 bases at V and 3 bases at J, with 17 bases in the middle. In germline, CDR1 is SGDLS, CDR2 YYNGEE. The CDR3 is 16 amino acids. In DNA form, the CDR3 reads TGTGCCAGCAGCGTCTCTAGGGGGGATATAGACTATGGCTACACCTTC. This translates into CASSVSRGDIDYGYTF.

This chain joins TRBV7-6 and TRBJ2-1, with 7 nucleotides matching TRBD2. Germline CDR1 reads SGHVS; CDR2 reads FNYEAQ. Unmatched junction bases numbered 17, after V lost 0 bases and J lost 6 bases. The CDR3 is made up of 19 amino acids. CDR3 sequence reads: CASSLALKSVGRAGNEQFF. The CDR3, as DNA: TGTGCCAGCAGCTTAGCTCTAAAATCGGTTGGGAGGGCGGGCAATGAGCAGTTCTTC.

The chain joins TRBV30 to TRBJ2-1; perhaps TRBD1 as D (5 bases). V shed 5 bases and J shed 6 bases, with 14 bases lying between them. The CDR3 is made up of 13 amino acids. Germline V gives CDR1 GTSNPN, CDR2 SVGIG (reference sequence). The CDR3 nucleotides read TGTGCCTGGGACAGATTGTCAGGCAATGAGCAGTTCTTC. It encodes CAWDRLSGNEQFF. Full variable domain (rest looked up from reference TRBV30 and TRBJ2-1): SQTIHQWPATLVQPVGSPLSLECTVEGTSNPNLYWYRQAAGRGLQLLFYSVGIGQISSEVPQNLSASRPQDRQFILSSKKLLLSDSGFYLCAWDRLSGNEQFFGPGTRLTVL.

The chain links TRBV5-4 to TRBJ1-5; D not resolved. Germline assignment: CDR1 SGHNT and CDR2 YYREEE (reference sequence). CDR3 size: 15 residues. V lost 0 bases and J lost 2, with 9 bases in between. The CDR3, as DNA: TGTGCCAGCAGCTTGGCAGGTGTTGGCAATCAGCCCCAGCATTTT. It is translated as CASSLAGVGNQPQHF.

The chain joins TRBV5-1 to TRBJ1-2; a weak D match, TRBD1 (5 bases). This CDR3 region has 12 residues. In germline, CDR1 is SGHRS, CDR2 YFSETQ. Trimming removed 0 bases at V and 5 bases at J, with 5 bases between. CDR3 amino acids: CASSLEGYGYTF. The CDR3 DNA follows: TGCGCCAGCAGCTTGGAGGGGTATGGCTACACCTTC.

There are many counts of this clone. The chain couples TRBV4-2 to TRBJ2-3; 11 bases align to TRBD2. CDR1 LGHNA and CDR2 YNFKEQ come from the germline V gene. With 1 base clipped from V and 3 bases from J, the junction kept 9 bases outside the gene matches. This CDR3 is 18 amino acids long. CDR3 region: CASSQGLAGGPSTDTQYF. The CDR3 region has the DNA TGTGCCAGCAGCCAAGGATTAGCGGGGGGGCCGTCGACAGATACGCAGTATTTT.

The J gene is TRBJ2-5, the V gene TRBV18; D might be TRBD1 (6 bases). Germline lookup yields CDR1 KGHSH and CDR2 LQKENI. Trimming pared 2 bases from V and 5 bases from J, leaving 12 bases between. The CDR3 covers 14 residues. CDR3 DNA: TGTGCCAGCTCACCAAACAGGGATATGGAGACCCAGTACTTC. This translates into CASSPNRDMETQYF.

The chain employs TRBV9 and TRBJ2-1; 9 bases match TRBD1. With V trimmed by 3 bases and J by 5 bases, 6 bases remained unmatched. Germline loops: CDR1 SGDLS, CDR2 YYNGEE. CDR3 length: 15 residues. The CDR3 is CASSGTTGGHNEQFF. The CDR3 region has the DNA TGTGCCAGCAGCGGGACGACAGGGGGGCACAATGAGCAGTTCTTC.

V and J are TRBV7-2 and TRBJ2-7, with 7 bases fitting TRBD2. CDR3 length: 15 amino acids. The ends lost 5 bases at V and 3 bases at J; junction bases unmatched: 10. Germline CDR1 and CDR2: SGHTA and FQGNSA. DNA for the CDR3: TGTGCCAGCAGCACTACTAGCGCTCAGGGCTACGAGCAGTACTTC. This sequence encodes CASSTTSAQGYEQYF.

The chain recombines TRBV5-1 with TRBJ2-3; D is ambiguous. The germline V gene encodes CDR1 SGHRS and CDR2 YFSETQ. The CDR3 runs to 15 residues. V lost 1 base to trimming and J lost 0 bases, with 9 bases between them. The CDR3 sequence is CASSLYQSSTDTQYF. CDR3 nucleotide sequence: TGCGCCAGCAGCTTGTACCAGTCGAGCACAGATACGCAGTATTTT. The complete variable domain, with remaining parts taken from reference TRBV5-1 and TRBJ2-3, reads KAGVTQTPRYLIKTRGQQVTLSCSPISGHRSVSWYQQTPGQGLQFLFEYFSETQRNKGNFPGRFSGRQFSNSRSEMNVSTLELGDSALYLCASSLYQSSTDTQYFGPGTRLTVL.

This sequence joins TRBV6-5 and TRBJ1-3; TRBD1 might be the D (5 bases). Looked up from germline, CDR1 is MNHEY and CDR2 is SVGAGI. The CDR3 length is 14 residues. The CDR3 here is CASTGGLTGNTIYF. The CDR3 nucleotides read TGTGCTTCTACCGGGGGGTTAACAGGAAACACCATATATTTT.

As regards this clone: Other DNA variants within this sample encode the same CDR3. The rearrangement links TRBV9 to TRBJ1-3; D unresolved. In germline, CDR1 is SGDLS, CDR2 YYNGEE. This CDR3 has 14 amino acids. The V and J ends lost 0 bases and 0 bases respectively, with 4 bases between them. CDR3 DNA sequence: TGTGCCAGCAGCGTAGGCAACTCTGGAAACACCATATATTTT. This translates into CASSVGNSGNTIYF.

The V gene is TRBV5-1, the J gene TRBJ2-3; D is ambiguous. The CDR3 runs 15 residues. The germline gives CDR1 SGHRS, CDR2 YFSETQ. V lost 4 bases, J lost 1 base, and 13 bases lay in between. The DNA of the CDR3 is TGCGCCAGCAGCCCTCCCCGTGCAGGCACAGATACGCAGTATTTT. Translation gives CASSPPRAGTDTQYF.

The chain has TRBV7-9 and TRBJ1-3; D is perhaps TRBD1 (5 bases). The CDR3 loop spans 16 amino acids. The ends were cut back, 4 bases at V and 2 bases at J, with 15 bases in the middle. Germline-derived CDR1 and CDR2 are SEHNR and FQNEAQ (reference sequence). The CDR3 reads CASSSRSTAAGNTIYF. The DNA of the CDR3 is TGTGCCAGCAGCTCAAGATCGACAGCGGCTGGAAACACCATATATTTT.

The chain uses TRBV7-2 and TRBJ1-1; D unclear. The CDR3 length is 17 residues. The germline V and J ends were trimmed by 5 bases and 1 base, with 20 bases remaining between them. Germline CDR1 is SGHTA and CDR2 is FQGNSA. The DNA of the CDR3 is TGTGCCAGCAGCCCAGCCCTAGGACTATATTCGAACACTGAAGCTTTCTTT. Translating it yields CASSPALGLYSNTEAFF.

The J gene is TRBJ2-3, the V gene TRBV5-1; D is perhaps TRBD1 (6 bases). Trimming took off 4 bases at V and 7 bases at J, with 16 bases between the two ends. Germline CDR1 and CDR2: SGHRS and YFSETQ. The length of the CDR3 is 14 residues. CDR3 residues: CASSARQAPYTQYF. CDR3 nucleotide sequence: TGCGCCAGCAGCGCCCGACAGGCCCCCTATACGCAGTATTTT.

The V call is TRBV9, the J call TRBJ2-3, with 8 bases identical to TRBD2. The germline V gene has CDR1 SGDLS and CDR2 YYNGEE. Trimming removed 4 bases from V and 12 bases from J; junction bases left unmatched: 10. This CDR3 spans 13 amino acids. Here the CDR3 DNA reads TGTGCCAGCAGCCCTAGTTGGCGGGGGGCACAGTATTTT. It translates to CASSPSWRGAQYF.

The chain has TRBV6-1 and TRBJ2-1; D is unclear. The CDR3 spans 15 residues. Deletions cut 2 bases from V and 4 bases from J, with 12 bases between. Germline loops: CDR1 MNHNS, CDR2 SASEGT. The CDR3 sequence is CASSEFSGTYNEQFF. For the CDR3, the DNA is TGTGCCAGCAGTGAATTTTCAGGAACGTACAATGAGCAGTTCTTC.

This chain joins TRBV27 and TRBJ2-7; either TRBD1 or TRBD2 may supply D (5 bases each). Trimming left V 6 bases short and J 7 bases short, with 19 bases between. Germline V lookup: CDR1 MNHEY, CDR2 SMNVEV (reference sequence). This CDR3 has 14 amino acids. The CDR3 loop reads CASSLGAGRREQYF. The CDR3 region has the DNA TGTGCCAGCAGCCTCGGGGCAGGACGTCGAGAGCAGTACTTC.

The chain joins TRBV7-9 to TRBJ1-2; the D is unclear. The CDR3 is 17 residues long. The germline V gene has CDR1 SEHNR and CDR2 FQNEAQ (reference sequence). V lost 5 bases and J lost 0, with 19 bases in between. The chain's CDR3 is CASSISTGSLTNYGYTF. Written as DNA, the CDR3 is TGTGCCAGCAGCATAAGTACTGGCAGCCTAACTAACTATGGCTACACCTTC.

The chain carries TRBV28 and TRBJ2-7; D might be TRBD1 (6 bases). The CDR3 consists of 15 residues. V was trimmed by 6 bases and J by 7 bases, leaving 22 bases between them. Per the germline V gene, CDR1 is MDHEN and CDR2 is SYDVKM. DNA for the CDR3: TGTGCCAGCAGGGGCGAGGACCTACAGGGCCAAGAGCAGTACTTC. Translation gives CASRGEDLQGQEQYF.

As DNA, the CDR3 is TGTGCCAGCAGTTTACAGGTTGTCTACGAGCAGTACTTC. Residues: CASSLQVVYEQYF. The chain uses TRBV28 and TRBJ2-7; no clear D gene. There are 13 residues in the CDR3. In germline, CDR1 is MDHEN, CDR2 SYDVKM. V was pared by 2 bases and J by 3 bases, with 8 bases between.